One sample yielded the 28 T cell receptor beta chains listed below, sequenced in a study of cytomegalovirus exposure and HLA in healthy donors. The PCR had 60 Vbeta and 13 Jbeta primers. Produced via immunoSEQ multiplex PCR; TCRdb's table is partial and in-frame only. The sample has some 50,000 clones; approximately 70% are singletons. Sequencing was carried out using PBMCs. The receptor set was obtained from a woman aged 50 to 65 in good health and CMV-seropositive.

The chain joins TRBV18 to TRBJ2-5, with D possibly TRBD1 on 5 matching bases. This CDR3 comprises 13 residues. Trimming removed 4 bases from V and 3 bases from J, with 9 bases in between. Germline lookup yields CDR1 KGHSH and CDR2 LQKENI. The chain's CDR3 is CASSLSREETQYF. The CDR3 DNA reads as TGTGCCAGCTCACTAAGCAGGGAAGAGACCCAGTACTTC.

A few counts support this clone. This sequence joins TRBV4-3 and TRBJ1-1; D gene uncertain. Between the trimmed V and J ends, which lost 0 bases and 4 bases, there was a span of 12 bases. The CDR3 length is 15 residues. Germline CDR1 is LGHNA and CDR2 is YSLEER. The CDR3 DNA sequence: TGCGCCAGCAGCCAAGATAGAAACGCGGTCACTGAAGCTTTCTTT. Encoded protein: CASSQDRNAVTEAFF.

This chain connects TRBV29-1 to TRBJ1-5; D possibly corresponds to TRBD1 (6 bases). Per the germline V gene, CDR1 is SQVTM and CDR2 is ANQGSEA. V dropped 3 bases and J dropped 5 bases, with 17 bases sitting between them. The CDR3 length is 15 residues. For the CDR3, the DNA is TGCAGCGTTGAGGCAGGGGCTGAGGGTTATCAGCCCCAGCATTTT. This sequence encodes CSVEAGAEGYQPQHF. The full variable domain, in which reference TRBV29-1 and TRBJ1-5 provide the parts outside the CDR3, is SAVISQKPSRDICQRGTSLTIQCQVDSQVTMMFWYRQQPGQSLTLIATANQGSEATYESGFVIDKFPISRPNLTFSTLTVSNMSPEDSSIYLCSVEAGAEGYQPQHFGDGTRLSIL.

The J gene is TRBJ2-6, the V gene TRBV14; 8 positions agree with TRBD1. The CDR3 has 20 residues. V dropped 1 base and J dropped 0; count of bases not matched to a gene: 11. Germline V gives CDR1 SGHDN, CDR2 FVKESK. Here the CDR3 DNA reads TGTGCCAGCAGCCAAGCTTCTCCGGGACAGGTAGTCTCTGGGGCCAACGTCCTGACTTTC. The encoded protein is CASSQASPGQVVSGANVLTF.

This clone is a singleton in its sample. The chain is built from TRBV5-1 and TRBJ2-3, with D perhaps TRBD2 (6 bases). V was trimmed by 4 bases and J by 2 bases, leaving 8 bases between them. CDR3 length: 13 residues. From germline, CDR1 is SGHRS and CDR2 YFSETQ. CDR3 sequence reads: CASSAGPTDTQYF. The CDR3 nucleotides read TGCGCCAGCAGCGCGGGGCCCACAGATACGCAGTATTTT.

This clone appeared a few times. The chain carries TRBV29-1 and TRBJ1-1; 7 bases line up with TRBD1. The CDR3 consists of 14 residues. Germline V CDR1 and CDR2: SQVTM, ANQGSEA. Trimming at V came to 3 bases and at J to 3 bases, leaving 7 bases not matched to a gene. The CDR3 sequence is CSVDPTGTYTEAFF. As DNA, the CDR3 is TGCAGCGTTGACCCGACAGGGACCTACACTGAAGCTTTCTTT.

This clone appeared once. J is TRBJ2-5 and V is TRBV9, with D perhaps matching TRBD2 (5 bases). Trimming removed 5 bases from V and 5 bases from J, with 16 bases in between. This CDR3 has 14 residues. Germline values: CDR1 SGDLS, CDR2 YYNGEE. CDR3 DNA: TGTGCCAGCAGTGACGGACTCCCTGGGGAGACCCAGTACTTC. Protein: CASSDGLPGETQYF.

The chain employs TRBV7-2 and TRBJ1-1; 7 nucleotides align to TRBD1. The germline CDR1 and CDR2 sequences are SGHTA and FQGNSA. Trimming took 4 bases from V and 6 from J; bases not matched to a gene: 8. The CDR3 sequence is 14 residues long. DNA of the CDR3: TGTGCCAGCAGCTACCGGGAACAGGGGCCTGAAGCTTTCTTT. Translating gives CASSYREQGPEAFF.

CDR3 loop: CASSSGFFEPQHF. The CDR3 bases are TGTGCCAGCAGTTCCGGGTTCTTTGAGCCCCAGCATTTT. This chain uses TRBV27 with TRBJ1-5; D unclear. Germline-derived CDR1 and CDR2 are MNHEY and SMNVEV (reference sequence). V was shortened by 4 bases and J by 8 bases, with 12 bases between the two germline ends. The CDR3 covers 13 residues.

The chain combines TRBV6-5 with TRBJ1-1; TRBD1 matches at 7 bases. The CDR3 is 12 amino acids. Germline CDR1 MNHEY, CDR2 SVGAGI. The J segment lost 10 bases and the V segment lost 2 bases, leaving 4 bases of the junction unmatched. The CDR3 bases are TGTGCCAGCAGTTACACAGGGGAGACAGCTTTCTTT. This sequence encodes CASSYTGETAFF.

This clone was observed a few times. The CDR3 reads CASSSIGLNFKQFF. The CDR3 nucleotides read TGTGCCAGCAGTTCGATCGGACTAAATTTTAAGCAGTTCTTC. This chain connects TRBV27 to TRBJ2-1; TRBD2 is a possible D gene (6 bases). The germline V gene encodes CDR1 MNHEY and CDR2 SMNVEV (reference sequence). CDR3 size: 14 residues. The V and J ends lost 4 bases and 11 bases respectively, with 18 bases between them.

The V call is TRBV5-1, the J call TRBJ2-7; no definite D call. There are 13 residues in the CDR3. The germline CDR1 and CDR2 sequences are SGHRS and YFSETQ. Trimming pared 4 bases from V and 3 bases from J, leaving 11 bases between. CDR3 DNA sequence: TGCGCCAGCAGCCCCCCGTCTAACTACGAGCAGTACTTC. This gives the protein CASSPPSNYEQYF.

The chain combines TRBV29-1 with TRBJ2-7, with TRBD1 matching 10 bases. Germline V CDR1 and CDR2: SQVTM, ANQGSEA. The CDR3 length is 13 residues. After removal of 7 bases from V and 5 bases from J, the junction contained 8 bases not matched to a gene. The CDR3 region is CSAGKTGGDEQYF. DNA for the CDR3: TGCAGCGCGGGGAAGACAGGGGGCGACGAGCAGTACTTC.

The V call is TRBV18, the J call TRBJ1-1, with D possibly matching TRBD1 (5 bases). The V end was cut by 6 bases, the J end by 1 base, with 9 bases between. CDR1 KGHSH and CDR2 LQKENI come from the germline V gene. The CDR3 runs 13 residues. The CDR3 DNA reads TGTGCCAGCTCGCTTGGACAGAACACTGAAGCTTTCTTT. It encodes CASSLGQNTEAFF.

The chain carries TRBV15 and TRBJ1-2; D might be TRBD1 (5 bases). CDR1 is LNHNV, CDR2 YYDKDF, per germline (reference sequence). V was cut by 0 bases and J by 3 bases, with 11 bases left in between. This CDR3 comprises 15 residues. DNA for the CDR3: TGTGCCACCAGCAGAGAGTTGGGGGGGTACTATGGCTACACCTTC. Its translation: CATSRELGGYYGYTF.

The chain has TRBV19 and TRBJ1-1; no clear D. This CDR3 spans 14 amino acids. Trimming pared 3 bases from V and 3 bases from J, leaving 11 bases between. In germline, CDR1 is LNHDA, CDR2 SQIVND (reference sequence). CDR3 amino acids: CASSIPGRDTEAFF. In DNA, the CDR3 is TGTGCCAGTAGTATCCCTGGGCGGGACACTGAAGCTTTCTTT.

The rearrangement uses TRBV30 and TRBJ2-4; TRBD2 is a possible D gene (7 bases). The germline gives CDR1 GTSNPN, CDR2 SVGIG (reference sequence). The CDR3 contains 12 residues. The V end was cut by 2 bases, the J end by 6 bases, with 8 bases between. The CDR3 nucleotides read TGTGCCTGGAGTAGGGGGGGAAACATTCAGTACTTC. Protein product: CAWSRGGNIQYF.

This clone was observed a handful of times. The rearrangement uses TRBV28 and TRBJ2-7; TRBD1 matches at 11 bases. The CDR3 contains 16 residues. CDR1 is MDHEN and CDR2 is SYDVKM in the germline V gene. The V segment lost 2 bases and the J segment 1 base; nucleotides outside the gene matches: 4. The CDR3 loop reads CASSLGQGAGSYEQYF. The CDR3, as DNA: TGTGCCAGCAGTTTAGGACAGGGGGCGGGGTCCTACGAGCAGTACTTC.

This chain links TRBV28 with TRBJ2-2; 7 nucleotides align to TRBD1. This CDR3 has 16 amino acids. Germline values: CDR1 MDHEN, CDR2 SYDVKM. The V segment lost 2 bases and the J segment 4 bases; nucleotides outside the gene matches: 7. The DNA for the CDR3 is TGTGCCAGCAGTTTAGCACCGGGACAGCTCACCGGGGAGCTGTTTTTT. The encoded protein is CASSLAPGQLTGELFF. Full variable domain (remainder filled in from reference TRBV28 and TRBJ2-2): DVKVTQSSRYLVKRTGEKVFLECVQDMDHENMFWYRQDPGLGLRLIYFSYDVKMKEKGDIPEGYSVSREKKERFSLILESASTNQTSMYLCASSLAPGQLTGELFFGEGSRLTVL.

The chain combines TRBV5-6 with TRBJ1-2; 7 bases map to TRBD1. V gave up 4 bases and J gave up 4 bases; unmatched junction bases: 4. The CDR3 is 13 residues long. Per the germline V gene, CDR1 is SGHDT and CDR2 is YYEEEE. The chain's CDR3 is CASSLQGFYGYTF. CDR3 DNA: TGTGCCAGCAGCCTACAGGGGTTCTATGGCTACACCTTC.

V gene TRBV18 combines with J gene TRBJ1-1, with a possible D match to TRBD1 (6 bases). Per germline, CDR1 KGHSH and CDR2 LQKENI. Trimming stripped 0 bases from V and 0 bases from J, with 14 bases between. This CDR3 has 17 amino acids. DNA for the CDR3: TGTGCCAGCTCACCACCGCGGGGGGGCACGGTGAACACTGAAGCTTTCTTT. It codes for CASSPPRGGTVNTEAFF.

This chain uses TRBV11-1 with TRBJ2-5, with D perhaps TRBD1 (6 bases). The CDR3 has 16 amino acids. Per the germline V gene, CDR1 is SGHAT and CDR2 is FQDESV (reference sequence). Deletions cut 1 base from V and 7 bases from J, with 19 bases between. CDR3 protein: CASSLGAWTDKRTQYF. In DNA form, the CDR3 reads TGTGCCAGCAGCTTAGGTGCGTGGACAGACAAGAGGACCCAGTACTTC.

The genes are TRBV4-3 and TRBJ1-2; a possible D gene is TRBD1 (6 bases). The V end was cut by 0 bases, the J end by 5 bases, with 13 bases between. The V gene's germline CDR1 is LGHNA and CDR2 YSLEER. This CDR3 spans 15 amino acids. The CDR3 DNA follows: TGCGCCAGCAGCCAAGATCCTTTAGGGGGATATGGCTACACCTTC. Its translation is CASSQDPLGGYGYTF.

This clone was seen once. The genes are TRBV28 and TRBJ2-7; D is perhaps TRBD1 (6 bases). The germline V gene has CDR1 MDHEN and CDR2 SYDVKM. Deletions cut 7 bases from V and 2 bases from J, with 12 bases between. The CDR3 is 13 residues long. The CDR3 DNA follows: TGTGCCAGCAACGGGACACCAACCTACGAGCAGTACTTC. Translating it yields CASNGTPTYEQYF.

The V call is TRBV19, the J call TRBJ1-2; 7 bases are shared with TRBD1. The trim removed 3 bases at V and 8 bases at J, leaving 9 bases unmatched. The CDR3 is 14 amino acids. The germline CDR1 and CDR2 sequences are LNHDA and SQIVND (reference sequence). CDR3 coding DNA: TGTGCCAGTAGTATCTCAGGGGGATCGCAGGGCTACACCTTC. This gives the protein CASSISGGSQGYTF.

This chain uses TRBV27 with TRBJ2-5, with 9 bases identical to TRBD1. The CDR3 extends over 15 amino acids. V shed 2 bases and J 5 bases; nucleotides not matched to a gene: 6. CDR1 MNHEY and CDR2 SMNVEV come from the germline V gene (reference sequence). CDR3 protein: CASSLTDRGVETQYF. CDR3 sequence (DNA): TGTGCCAGCAGTTTAACCGACAGGGGGGTTGAGACCCAGTACTTC.

The rearrangement joins TRBV4-3 to TRBJ2-2, with 13 bases aligning to TRBD2. Per the germline V gene, CDR1 is LGHNA and CDR2 is YSLEER. The CDR3 sequence is 18 residues long. The trim removed 3 bases at V and 2 bases at J, leaving 6 bases unmatched. CDR3 sequence: CASSHDRTSGRNTGELFF. DNA of the CDR3: TGCGCCAGCAGCCACGATCGGACTAGCGGGAGAAACACCGGGGAGCTGTTTTTT.

This chain uses TRBV7-9 with TRBJ2-6; D is undetermined. The V and J ends lost 4 bases and 0 bases respectively, with 19 bases between them. The CDR3 spans 19 residues. Germline V CDR1 and CDR2: SEHNR, FQNEAQ (reference sequence). For the CDR3, the DNA is TGTGCCAGCAGCTCCCTCGTGGTAGCAGAAACCTCTGGGGCCAACGTCCTGACTTTC. Translating it yields CASSSLVVAETSGANVLTF.